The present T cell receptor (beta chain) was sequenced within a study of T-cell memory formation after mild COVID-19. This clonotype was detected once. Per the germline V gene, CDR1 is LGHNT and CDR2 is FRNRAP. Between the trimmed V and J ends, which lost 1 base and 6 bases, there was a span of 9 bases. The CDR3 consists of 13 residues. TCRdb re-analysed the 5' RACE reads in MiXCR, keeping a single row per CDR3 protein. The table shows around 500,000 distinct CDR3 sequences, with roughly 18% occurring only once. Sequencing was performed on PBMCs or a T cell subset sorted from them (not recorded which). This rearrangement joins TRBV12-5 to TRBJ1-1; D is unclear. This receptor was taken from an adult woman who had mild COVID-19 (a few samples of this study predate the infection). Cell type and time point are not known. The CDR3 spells CASGLGRTAEAFF. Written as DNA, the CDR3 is TGTGCTAGTGGTTTGGGACGGACGGCTGAAGCTTTCTTT.